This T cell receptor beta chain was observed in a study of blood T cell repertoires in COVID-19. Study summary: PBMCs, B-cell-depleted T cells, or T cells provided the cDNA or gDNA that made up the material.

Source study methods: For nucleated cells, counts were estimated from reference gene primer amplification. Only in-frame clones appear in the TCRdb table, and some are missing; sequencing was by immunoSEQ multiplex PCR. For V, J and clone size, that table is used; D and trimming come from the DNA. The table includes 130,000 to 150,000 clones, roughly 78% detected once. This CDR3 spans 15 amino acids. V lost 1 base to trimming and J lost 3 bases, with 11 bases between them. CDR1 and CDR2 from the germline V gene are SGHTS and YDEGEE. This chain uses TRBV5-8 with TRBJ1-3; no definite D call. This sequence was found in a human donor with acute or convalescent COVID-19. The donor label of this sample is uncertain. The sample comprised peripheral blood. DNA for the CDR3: TGTGCCAGCAGCTTGAGTGGAGCCGGTGGAAACACCATATATTTT. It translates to CASSLSGAGGNTIYF.